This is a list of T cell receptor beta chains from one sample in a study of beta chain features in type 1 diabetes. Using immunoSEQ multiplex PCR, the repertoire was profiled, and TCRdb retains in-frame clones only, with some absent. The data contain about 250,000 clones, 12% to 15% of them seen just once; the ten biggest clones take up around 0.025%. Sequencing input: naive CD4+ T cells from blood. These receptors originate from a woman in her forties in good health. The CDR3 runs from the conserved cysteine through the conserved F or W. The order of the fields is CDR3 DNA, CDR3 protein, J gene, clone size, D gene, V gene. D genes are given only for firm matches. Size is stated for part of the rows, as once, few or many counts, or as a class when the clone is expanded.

DNA: TGTGCCAGCAGCATAGGAGGGGGTCAGCCCCAGCATTTT
CDR3: CASSIGGGQPQHF
J: TRBJ1-5
size: few
D: NA
V: TRBV7-6

DNA: TGTGCCAGCAGCTTGAGACCCGAAAGCAGGTCCGAGCAGTACTTC
CDR3: CASSLRPESRSEQYF
J: TRBJ2-7
size: few
D: NA
V: TRBV11-2

DNA: TGTGCCAGCTCGGTTGACAGGGCCTATGACTATGGCTACACCTTC
CDR3: CASSVDRAYDYGYTF
J: TRBJ1-2
size: NA
D: TRBD1
V: TRBV18

DNA: TGTGCCAGCAGTTACTCGGAGTGGAGGGTGGACCAGCCCCAGCATTTT
CDR3: CASSYSEWRVDQPQHF
J: TRBJ1-5
size: NA
D: NA
V: TRBV6-6

DNA: TGTGCCAGCAGCATAAGTTCAGTGGGGCGGGGCTCAGATACGCAGTATTTT
CDR3: CASSISSVGRGSDTQYF
J: TRBJ2-3
size: NA
D: NA
V: TRBV7-2

DNA: TGTGCCAGCAGGCCCCTGCGGGGACTCCCCTACGAGCAGTACTTC
CDR3: CASRPLRGLPYEQYF
J: TRBJ2-7
size: few
D: NA
V: TRBV2

DNA: TGTGCCAGCAGCGATCAGACAGGGGGGTACGAGCAGTACTTC
CDR3: CASSDQTGGYEQYF
J: TRBJ2-7
size: few
D: TRBD1
V: TRBV7-2

DNA: TGCAGCTTTCTGGGGAGGTCTGGAAACACCATATATTTT
CDR3: CSFLGRSGNTIYF
J: TRBJ1-3
size: few
D: NA
V: TRBV29-1

DNA: TGTGCCAGCAGTCCGCGCGGCAGAGAAGAGACCCAGTACTTC
CDR3: CASSPRGREETQYF
J: TRBJ2-5
size: NA
D: NA
V: TRBV28

DNA: TGCGCCAGCAGCTTGGTTCGGGGGGGGCTGGAGACCCAGTACTTC
CDR3: CASSLVRGGLETQYF
J: TRBJ2-5
size: few
D: TRBD2
V: TRBV5-1

DNA: TGTGCCAGCAGCGCTAGCGGGGGGGCCAATGAGCAGTTCTTC
CDR3: CASSASGGANEQFF
J: TRBJ2-1
size: few
D: TRBD2
V: TRBV2

DNA: TGTGCCAGCATTACCCGGACAGGGAGAGACTATGGCTACACCTTC
CDR3: CASITRTGRDYGYTF
J: TRBJ1-2
size: NA
D: TRBD1
V: TRBV6-4

DNA: TGTGCCAGCAGCTTTCAGGGGCCCTCTGGGGCCAACGTCCTGACTTTC
CDR3: CASSFQGPSGANVLTF
J: TRBJ2-6
size: NA
D: NA
V: TRBV7-8

DNA: TGTGCCAGCAGCTCACAAGGGGTGGGGTTCACAGATACGCAGTATTTT
CDR3: CASSSQGVGFTDTQYF
J: TRBJ2-3
size: NA
D: NA
V: TRBV11-2

DNA: TGCGCCAGCAGCTTGGCCCGTGATCAGCCCCAGCATTTT
CDR3: CASSLARDQPQHF
J: TRBJ1-5
size: NA
D: NA
V: TRBV5-1

DNA: TGTGCCAGTAGTATTCGCGGCGGGGAGCTGTTTTTT
CDR3: CASSIRGGELFF
J: TRBJ2-2
size: few
D: NA
V: TRBV19

DNA: TGTGCCACCAGCAGAGATCCTCAGGGAACTGAAGCTTTCTTT
CDR3: CATSRDPQGTEAFF
J: TRBJ1-1
size: NA
D: NA
V: TRBV15

DNA: TGCACCAGCAGCCAAGATGACGGCCGACTATCAGACACAGATACGCAGTATTTT
CDR3: CTSSQDDGRLSDTDTQYF
J: TRBJ2-3
size: NA
D: NA
V: TRBV1

DNA: TGTGCCAGCAGCCTAGACAGGGACACTGAAGCTTTCTTT
CDR3: CASSLDRDTEAFF
J: TRBJ1-1
size: few
D: TRBD1
V: TRBV7-2

DNA: TGCGCCAGCAGCCAAGAGTCGACAGGGGCCGGGGAGCTGTTTTTT
CDR3: CASSQESTGAGELFF
J: TRBJ2-2
size: few
D: TRBD1
V: TRBV4-1

DNA: TGCGCCAGCAGACCAGCGGGGGCCTCTGGGGATACGCAGTATTTT
CDR3: CASRPAGASGDTQYF
J: TRBJ2-3
size: few
D: TRBD2
V: TRBV5-1

DNA: TGTGCCAGTAGGCGGGGGGGCAACGGGGAGCTGTTTTTT
CDR3: CASRRGGNGELFF
J: TRBJ2-2
size: NA
D: TRBD2
V: TRBV19

DNA: TGCAGCGCCATCGGGGGGGGAGGGAACAATGAGCAGTTCTTC
CDR3: CSAIGGGGNNEQFF
J: TRBJ2-1
size: NA
D: TRBD2
V: TRBV29-1

DNA: TGCAGTGTCCACTCCAACAATGAGCAGTTCTTC
CDR3: CSVHSNNEQFF
J: TRBJ2-1
size: NA
D: NA
V: TRBV20-1

DNA: TGTGCCAGCAGCCGCCTTCTAGCGGGAGTCTACGAGCAGTACTTC
CDR3: CASSRLLAGVYEQYF
J: TRBJ2-7
size: NA
D: TRBD2
V: TRBV7-2

DNA: TGTGCCACCAGCAGAGACCCTTTTGGCTACACCTTC
CDR3: CATSRDPFGYTF
J: TRBJ1-2
size: few
D: NA
V: TRBV15

DNA: TGTGCCAGCAGTTTCGGTCAGGGGGCCACCTACAATGAGCAGTTCTTC
CDR3: CASSFGQGATYNEQFF
J: TRBJ2-1
size: few
D: TRBD1
V: TRBV2

DNA: TGTGCCAGCAGCGTAGGGGCTTTCGGCGGGGGGGCCGGCTACAATGAGCAGTTCTTC
CDR3: CASSVGAFGGGAGYNEQFF
J: TRBJ2-1
size: NA
D: TRBD2
V: TRBV9

DNA: TGTGCCATCAGGGACCCCAGGGACAGCCTCAATCAGCCCCAGCATTTT
CDR3: CAIRDPRDSLNQPQHF
J: TRBJ1-5
size: few
D: TRBD1
V: TRBV10-3

DNA: TGTGCCAGCAGCATGGCGGAAGGGGGAAATGAAAAACTGTTTTTT
CDR3: CASSMAEGGNEKLFF
J: TRBJ1-4
size: few
D: NA
V: TRBV5-4

DNA: TGTGCCAGCAGCCCGGAGGGAATAGATACGCAGTATTTT
CDR3: CASSPEGIDTQYF
J: TRBJ2-3
size: NA
D: NA
V: TRBV7-9

DNA: TGTGCCAGCAGCCCGGGACAGATGAATGAAAAACTGTTTTTT
CDR3: CASSPGQMNEKLFF
J: TRBJ1-4
size: NA
D: TRBD1
V: TRBV9

DNA: TGTGCCAGCAGTGTTAATCGGTTACAGGGGGTCCCTTACGAGCAGTACTTC
CDR3: CASSVNRLQGVPYEQYF
J: TRBJ2-7
size: few
D: TRBD1
V: TRBV6-1

DNA: TGTGCCAGCAGCCAAGAGGAGCGCGGAGAGACCCAGTACTTC
CDR3: CASSQEERGETQYF
J: TRBJ2-5
size: few
D: NA
V: TRBV4-2

DNA: TGTGCCAGCACGTACAGACAAGAGACCCAGTACTTC
CDR3: CASTYRQETQYF
J: TRBJ2-5
size: few
D: NA
V: TRBV2

DNA: TGCAGCGGGGGACACCCCTACGAGCAGTACTTC
CDR3: CSGGHPYEQYF
J: TRBJ2-7
size: many
D: NA
V: TRBV29-1

DNA: TGTGCCAGCTCACCACAAGAGGGATGGACGGGCTACACCTTC
CDR3: CASSPQEGWTGYTF
J: TRBJ1-2
size: NA
D: NA
V: TRBV18

DNA: TGTGCCAGCAGTCCATCCCGCGATCCCCTCCACTTT
CDR3: CASSPSRDPLHF
J: TRBJ1-6
size: NA
D: NA
V: TRBV2

DNA: TGTGCCAGCACTCCACCGGGACAGGTGAACAATGAGCAGTTCTTC
CDR3: CASTPPGQVNNEQFF
J: TRBJ2-1
size: few
D: TRBD1
V: TRBV27

DNA: TGTGCCAGTGCCCACAGGGGGTACTACAATGAGCAGTTCTTC
CDR3: CASAHRGYYNEQFF
J: TRBJ2-1
size: NA
D: TRBD1
V: TRBV19

DNA: TGTGCCAGTAGCCGCACAGGGGGGTATAGCAATCAGCCCCAGCATTTT
CDR3: CASSRTGGYSNQPQHF
J: TRBJ1-5
size: few
D: TRBD1
V: TRBV19

DNA: TGTGCCAGCAGCTTAAAACAGGGTGAGAACGAGCAGTACTTC
CDR3: CASSLKQGENEQYF
J: TRBJ2-7
size: NA
D: NA
V: TRBV13

DNA: TGTGCCAGCAGCGGACAGGGATACACTGAAGCTTTCTTT
CDR3: CASSGQGYTEAFF
J: TRBJ1-1
size: NA
D: TRBD1
V: TRBV9

DNA: TGTGCCAGCAGCGTTCCCGGGAGCTACACCGGGGAGCTGTTTTTT
CDR3: CASSVPGSYTGELFF
J: TRBJ2-2
size: few
D: NA
V: TRBV5-6

DNA: TGCGCCAGCAGCTTCCGCAGTACCCCAGATACGCAGTATTTT
CDR3: CASSFRSTPDTQYF
J: TRBJ2-3
size: NA
D: NA
V: TRBV5-1

DNA: TGTGCCAGCAGCTTTCAGGGCAGGGGGCGCTTGGGTGAAAAACTGTTTTTT
CDR3: CASSFQGRGRLGEKLFF
J: TRBJ1-4
size: few
D: TRBD1
V: TRBV5-4

DNA: TGTGCCAGCAGCTTAGAAGTCCAGGCGAGCTCTGGAAACACCATATATTTT
CDR3: CASSLEVQASSGNTIYF
J: TRBJ1-3
size: NA
D: NA
V: TRBV7-2

DNA: TGTGCCAGCAGCTTTGGCCGAACAGGCGTCTATGGCTACACCTTC
CDR3: CASSFGRTGVYGYTF
J: TRBJ1-2
size: few
D: NA
V: TRBV7-9

DNA: TGCGCCAGCAGCTTGCTAGCGGGGGCCAACAATGAGCAGTTCTTC
CDR3: CASSLLAGANNEQFF
J: TRBJ2-1
size: few
D: TRBD2
V: TRBV5-1